This T cell receptor beta chain came from a study of T cell responses to AZD1222 COVID-19 vaccine. At the level of the study: Samples with a second dose at about 4 or about 12 weeks were pooled together.

Overall study results and limits: White British ancestry dominated among donors, who included more females, and clonal diversity was possibly underestimated. Among spike-specific TCRs, nearly half reportedly target unmutated variant regions.

The V end was cut by 1 base, the J end by 0 bases, with 12 bases between. CDR1 KGHSY and CDR2 FQNENV come from the germline V gene. The CDR3 has 16 residues. TCRdb keeps only in-frame clones here, not all; method: immunoSEQ multiplex PCR. Counted here are about 100,000 clones, around nine tenths occurring once; the ten biggest clones make up more than 15%. As to this clone: Antigen specificity is unknown.

This sample comprised peripheral blood, obtained on day 0 of AZD1222 vaccination. This rearrangement joins TRBV16 to TRBJ1-2; TRBD1 might be the D (6 bases). The TCR originated in an adult in good health. Here the CDR3 reads CASSQYGGPANYGYTF. CDR3 bases: TGTGCCAGCAGCCAATATGGGGGGCCCGCTAACTATGGCTACACCTTC.